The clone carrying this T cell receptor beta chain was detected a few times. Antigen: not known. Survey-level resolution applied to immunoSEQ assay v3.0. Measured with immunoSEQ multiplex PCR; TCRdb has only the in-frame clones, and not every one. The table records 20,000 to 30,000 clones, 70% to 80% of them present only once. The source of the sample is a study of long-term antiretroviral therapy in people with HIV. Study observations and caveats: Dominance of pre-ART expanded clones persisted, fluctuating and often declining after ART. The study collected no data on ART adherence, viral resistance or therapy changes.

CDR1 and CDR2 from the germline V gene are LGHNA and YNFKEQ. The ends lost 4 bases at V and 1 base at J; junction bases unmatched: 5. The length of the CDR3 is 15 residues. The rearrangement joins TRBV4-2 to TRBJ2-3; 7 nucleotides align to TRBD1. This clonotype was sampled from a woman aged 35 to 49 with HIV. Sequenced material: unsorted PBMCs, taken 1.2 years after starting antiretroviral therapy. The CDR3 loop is CASSLTGMGTDTQYF. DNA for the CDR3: TGTGCCAGCAGCCTGACAGGGATGGGCACAGATACGCAGTATTTT.